This T cell receptor (beta chain) was sequenced in a study of cytomegalovirus exposure and HLA in healthy donors. It was with 60 Vbeta and 13 Jbeta primers that the PCR ran. Generated by immunoSEQ multiplex PCR, the TCRdb table keeps only in-frame clones and is missing some. Of roughly 99,000 clones listed, around 77% are singletons. Study results and limitations: Researchers counted around 160 TCR beta chains as cytomegalovirus-associated. An observed cluster of highly shared sequence variants was recorded as a likely sequencing artifact. The sole available immune exposure information was CMV serostatus.

The ends were cut back, 0 bases at V and 6 bases at J, with 12 bases in the middle. CDR1 and CDR2 (germline): SGHRS, YFSETQ. The CDR3 has 14 amino acids. Of note for this clone: The antigen is not known.

The gene calls are TRBV5-1 and TRBJ1-2; weak D call: TRBD1 (6 bases). Source material: PBMCs. This receptor was obtained from a male donor in good health and CMV-seronegative. The CDR3 bases are TGCGCCAGCAGCTTGGAACAGGGTTACGATGGCTACACCTTC. Translated, it gives CASSLEQGYDGYTF.